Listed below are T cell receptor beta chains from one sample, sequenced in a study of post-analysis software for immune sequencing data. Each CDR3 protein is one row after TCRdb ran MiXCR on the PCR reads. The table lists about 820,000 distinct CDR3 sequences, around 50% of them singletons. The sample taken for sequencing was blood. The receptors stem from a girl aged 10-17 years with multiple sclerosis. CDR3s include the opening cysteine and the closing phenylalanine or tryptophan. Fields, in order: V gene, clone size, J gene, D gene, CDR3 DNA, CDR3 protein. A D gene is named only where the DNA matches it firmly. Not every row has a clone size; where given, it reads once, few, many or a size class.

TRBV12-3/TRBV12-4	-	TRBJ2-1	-	TGTGCCAGCAGTTTAATGGCCGGGACTGCCTCCAATGAGCAGTTCTTC	CASSLMAGTASNEQFF
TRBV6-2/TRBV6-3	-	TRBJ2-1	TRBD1	TGTGCCAGCAACTTCAAGCAGGGGGCGCTTCTCAATGAGCAGTTCTTC	CASNFKQGALLNEQFF
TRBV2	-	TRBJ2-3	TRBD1	TGTGCCAGCAGTGAATGGGACAGGGGCACAGATACGCAGTATTTT	CASSEWDRGTDTQYF
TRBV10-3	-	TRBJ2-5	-	TGTGCCATCAGCTCCGACGTTGGGGGTGAGACCCAGTACTTC	CAISSDVGGETQYF
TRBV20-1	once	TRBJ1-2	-	TGCAGTGCTAGAGATCGGGCAGGGGCAGGATATGGCTACACCTTC	CSARDRAGAGYGYTF
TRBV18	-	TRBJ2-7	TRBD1	TGTGCCAGCTCACCACAGACAGGGATCGTCTACGAGCAGTACTTC	CASSPQTGIVYEQYF
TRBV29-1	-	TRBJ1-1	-	TGCAGCGTTTCAGGCGGGATAAACACTGAAGCTTTCTTT	CSVSGGINTEAFF
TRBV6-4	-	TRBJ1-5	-	TGTGCCAGCAGTCTACAGGGAGGGAAGGGTCAGCCCCAGCATTTT	CASSLQGGKGQPQHF
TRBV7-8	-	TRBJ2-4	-	TGTGCCAGCAGCTTATTTCAGAGGGACGACATTCAGTACTTC	CASSLFQRDDIQYF
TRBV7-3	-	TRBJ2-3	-	TGTGCCAGCAGCTCGAACGGATTGTTCACAGATACGCAGTATTTT	CASSSNGLFTDTQYF
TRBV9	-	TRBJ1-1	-	TGTGCCAGCAGCGTACAGGGGACCTTTGGTACTGAAGCTTTCTTT	CASSVQGTFGTEAFF
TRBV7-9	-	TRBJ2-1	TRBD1	TGTGCCAGCAGCTCCCCGCGCCCGGCAGGGGGAGATGGCAATGAGCAGTTCTTC	CASSSPRPAGGDGNEQFF
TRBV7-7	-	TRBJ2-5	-	TGTGCCAGCAGCTTAAGGGGCCGGGAAGAGACCCAGTACTTC	CASSLRGREETQYF
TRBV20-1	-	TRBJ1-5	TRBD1	TGCGGTGCCGGGACAGGGGGGAGTCAGCCCCAGCATTTT	CGAGTGGSQPQHF
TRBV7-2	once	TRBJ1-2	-	TGTGCCAGCAGCTTAGCCCTCGGATGGTCCGGCTACACCTTC	CASSLALGWSGYTF
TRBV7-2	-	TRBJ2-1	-	TGTGCCAGCAGCTTCGAGAGGAATGAGCAGTTCTTC	CASSFERNEQFF
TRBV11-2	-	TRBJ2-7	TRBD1	TGTGCCAGCGGCTTAGTGGGACAGGGCCCTCACGAGCAGTACTTC	CASGLVGQGPHEQYF
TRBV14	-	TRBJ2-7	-	TGTGCCAGCAGCCAAGGTCCGGGCGAGCAGTACTTC	CASSQGPGEQYF
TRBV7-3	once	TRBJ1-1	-	TGTGCCAGCAGCTTAATTAGTTTGACAGAAAAGAACACTGAAGCTTTCTTT	CASSLISLTEKNTEAFF
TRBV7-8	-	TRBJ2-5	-	TGTGCCAGCAGCTCAGCCGGGACCCCTGGGGAGACCCGGTACTTC	CASSSAGTPGETRYF
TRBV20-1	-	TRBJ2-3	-	TGCAGTGCTTCGGGCACGATCGATCGGCAGTATTTT	CSASGTIDRQYF
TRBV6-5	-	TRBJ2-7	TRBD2	TGTGCCAGCAGTTACGGGACTAGCGGGACCCTCTACGAGCAGTACTTC	CASSYGTSGTLYEQYF
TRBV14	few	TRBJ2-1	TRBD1	TGTGCCAGCAGCCAGGCCGGGACAGGCTCCTACAATGAGCAGTTCTTC	CASSQAGTGSYNEQFF
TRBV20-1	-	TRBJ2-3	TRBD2	TGCAGTGCTAGAGATCAGGGGCGGGGGGGACCAGATACGCAGTATTTT	CSARDQGRGGPDTQYF
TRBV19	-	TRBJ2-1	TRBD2	TGTGCCAGTAGTGCCCGACTAGCGAATTCTCACAATGAGCAGTTCTTC	CASSARLANSHNEQFF
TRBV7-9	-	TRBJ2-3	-	TGTGTCAGCAGCTTAGCGCAGACCAGCGGGCTCACAGATACGCAGTATTTT	CVSSLAQTSGLTDTQYF
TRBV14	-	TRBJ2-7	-	TGTGCCAGCAGCCAAGTGCTTAGCCATCGGGAGCAGTACTTC	CASSQVLSHREQYF
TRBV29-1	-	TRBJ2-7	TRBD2	TGCAGCGTATCAGGAGGACTAGCGGGAGAGTCCTACAATGAGCAGTACTTC	CSVSGGLAGESYNEQYF
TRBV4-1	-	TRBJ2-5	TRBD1	TGCGCCAGCAGCCAATCCCGACAGGGCGTACAAGAGACCCAGTACTTC	CASSQSRQGVQETQYF
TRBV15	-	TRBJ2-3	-	TGTGCCACCAGCTTCCACAGCACAGATACGCAGTATTTT	CATSFHSTDTQYF
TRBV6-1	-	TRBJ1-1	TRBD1	TGTGCCAGCATAACACTGGGGACAGGGAACACTGAAGCTTTCTTT	CASITLGTGNTEAFF
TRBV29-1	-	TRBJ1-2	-	TGCAGCGTTGAGCCCGGGAGTAGGGAATATGGCTACACCTTC	CSVEPGSREYGYTF
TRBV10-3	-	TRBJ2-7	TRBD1	TGTGCCATCAGTGAGGGGACAGGGTACTACGAGCAGTACTTC	CAISEGTGYYEQYF
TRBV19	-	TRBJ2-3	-	TGTGCCAGTAGTAGGAGGGGGCGGATGGCAGATACGCAGTATTTT	CASSRRGRMADTQYF
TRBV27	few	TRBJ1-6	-	TGTGCCAGCAGTTTATTCGAGACAAACACCTCACCCCTCCACTTT	CASSLFETNTSPLHF
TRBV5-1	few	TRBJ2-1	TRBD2	TGCGCCAGCACCACAGGACTAGCGGGAGATAGCTCCTACAATGAGCAGTTCTTC	CASTTGLAGDSSYNEQFF
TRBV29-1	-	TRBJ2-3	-	TGCAGCGTTGTTGGTGGGGGTTGTAGCACAGATACGCAGTATTTT	CSVVGGGCSTDTQYF